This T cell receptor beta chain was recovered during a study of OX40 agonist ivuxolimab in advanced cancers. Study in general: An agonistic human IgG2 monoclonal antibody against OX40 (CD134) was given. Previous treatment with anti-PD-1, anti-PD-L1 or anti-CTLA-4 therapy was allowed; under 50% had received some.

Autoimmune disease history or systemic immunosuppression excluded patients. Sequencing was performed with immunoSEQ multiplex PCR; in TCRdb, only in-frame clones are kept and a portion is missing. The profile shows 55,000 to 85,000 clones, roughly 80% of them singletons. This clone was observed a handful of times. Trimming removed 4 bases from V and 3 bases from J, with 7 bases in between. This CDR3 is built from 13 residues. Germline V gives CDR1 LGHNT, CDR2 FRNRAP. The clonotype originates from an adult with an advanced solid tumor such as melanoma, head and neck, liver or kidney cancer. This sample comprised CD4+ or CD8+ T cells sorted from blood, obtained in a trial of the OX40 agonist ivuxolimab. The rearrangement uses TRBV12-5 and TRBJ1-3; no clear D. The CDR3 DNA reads TGTGCTAGTGGTTCCAGACTTGGAAACACCATATATTTT. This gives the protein CASGSRLGNTIYF.